These T cell receptor beta chains were read from a single sample in a study of T cell responses to AZD1222 COVID-19 vaccine. TCRdb's table, derived via immunoSEQ multiplex PCR, lists solely in-frame clones and lacks some. Of tens of thousands of clones in the sample, over 85% were seen once. Sequenced material: peripheral blood, taken on day 0 of AZD1222 vaccination. These receptor sequences come from an adult in good health. Both conserved end residues are part of each CDR3. A D gene is named only where the DNA matches it firmly. A clone size is listed for some rows: how often the clone was seen (once, few, many), or a class if it is expanded.

DNA | CDR3 | D | V | size | J
TGTGCCAGCAGTGAACAGGGCAGACAGAACACTGAAGCTTTCTTT | CASSEQGRQNTEAFF | NA | TRBV6-1 | NA | TRBJ1-1
TGCGCCAGCATCCCCGGCGGGAGAACAGATACGCAGTATTTT | CASIPGGRTDTQYF | TRBD2 | TRBV5-1 | NA | TRBJ2-3
TGTGCCAGCAGTTACTCTTTAGCGAATGAGCAGTTCTTC | CASSYSLANEQFF | NA | TRBV6-5 | NA | TRBJ2-1
TGTGCCAGCAGTTACTCGGGGGGGGATCATGGCTACACCTTC | CASSYSGGDHGYTF | NA | TRBV6-5 | NA | TRBJ1-2
TGTGCCAGCACTTATGACAGGGGGAACACTGAAGCTTTCTTT | CASTYDRGNTEAFF | TRBD1 | TRBV6-5 | NA | TRBJ1-1
TGCGCCAGCAGCTTGGATCCTGGACGGACCCAAAACATTCAGTACTTC | CASSLDPGRTQNIQYF | NA | TRBV5-1 | NA | TRBJ2-4
TGCAGCGTTGTACAGGACAGAGACTACGAGCAGTACTTC | CSVVQDRDYEQYF | NA | TRBV29-1 | NA | TRBJ2-7
TGTGCCAGCAGTACCGGGACAGTTAGCAATCAACCCCAGCATTTT | CASSTGTVSNQPQHF | TRBD1 | TRBV2 | NA | TRBJ1-5
TGTGCCAGCAGCCAAGACAGGTTCAGAGTTGGCCGAACTAACTATGGCTACACCTTC | CASSQDRFRVGRTNYGYTF | NA | TRBV3-1/TRBV3-2 | once | TRBJ1-2
TGTGCCAGCAGCCCACGACTAGCGGGATACGAGCAGTACTTC | CASSPRLAGYEQYF | TRBD2 | TRBV9 | NA | TRBJ2-7